What follows are 23 T cell receptor beta chains derived from one specimen sequenced in a study of T-cell memory formation after mild COVID-19. Using its own MiXCR run on the 5' RACE reads, TCRdb lists one record per CDR3 protein. There are about 560,000 distinct CDR3 sequences in the sample; 15% to 20% occur only once, and just over 8% lies in the top ten. The sequenced material came from PBMCs or a T cell subset sorted from them (not recorded which). Source of these receptors: an adult woman who had mild COVID-19 (a few samples of this study predate the infection). Cell type and time point are not known.

CDR3 protein: CASSPLGPYNEQFF. The CDR3 nucleotides are TGTGCCAGCAGTCCACTTGGTCCCTACAATGAGCAGTTCTTC. This rearrangement joins TRBV12-3 or TRBV12-4 to TRBJ2-1; D uncertain. V lost 5 bases, J lost 2 bases, and 10 bases lay in between. This CDR3 spans 14 amino acids.

This clonotype turned up a few times. The chain links TRBV6-5 to TRBJ1-6; D uncertain. The germline V gene encodes CDR1 MNHEY and CDR2 SVGAGI. CDR3 size: 16 residues. Trimming took off 5 bases at V and 3 bases at J, with 14 bases between the two ends. CDR3 region: CASSTAGFIYNSPLHF. The CDR3 region has the DNA TGTGCCAGCAGTACCGCTGGCTTCATCTATAATTCACCCCTCCACTTT.

The chain combines TRBV12-3 or TRBV12-4 with TRBJ1-1; TRBD1 agrees at 8 bases. The CDR3 covers 15 residues. J lost 1 base, V lost 5 bases, and 6 bases had no gene match. CDR3 sequence (DNA): TGTGCCAGCAGTATGACAGGGGTTAGGAACACTGAAGCTTTCTTT. Protein product: CASSMTGVRNTEAFF.

This clonotype has only a few counts. The chain couples TRBV4-3 to TRBJ2-7, with 9 bases identical to TRBD1. There are 16 residues in the CDR3. Per germline, CDR1 LGHNA and CDR2 YSLEER. V lost 0 bases to trimming and J lost 2 bases; unmatched junction nucleotides: 5. CDR3 region: CASSQDGTGYPYEQYF. CDR3 sequence (DNA): TGCGCCAGCAGCCAAGACGGGACAGGGTATCCCTACGAGCAGTACTTC.

The J gene is TRBJ2-1, the V gene TRBV15; the D gene is possibly TRBD2 (5 bases). This CDR3 is built from 13 residues. V lost 9 bases to trimming and J lost 4 bases, with 13 bases between them. The germline V gene encodes CDR1 LNHNV and CDR2 YYDKDF (reference sequence). The CDR3 DNA is TGTGCCACAAATCTCCGGGATTACAATGAGCAGTTCTTC. This translates into CATNLRDYNEQFF.

In this sample, this clonotype turned up a few times. This chain joins TRBV7-9 and TRBJ1-1; no firm D call. CDR1 is SEHNR, CDR2 FQNEAQ, per germline (reference sequence). Deletions cut 5 bases from V and 0 bases from J, with 10 bases between. This CDR3 is 14 amino acids long. CDR3 bases: TGTGCCAGCAGCCACCAGACCCTGAACACTGAAGCTTTCTTT. Amino acids: CASSHQTLNTEAFF.

This chain connects TRBV24-1 to TRBJ2-3; D might be TRBD1 or TRBD2, each matching 5 bases. Trimming cost V 3 bases and J 0 bases, with 9 bases left between them. The CDR3 sequence is 15 residues long. CDR1 is KGHDR, CDR2 SFDVKD, per germline. CDR3 sequence reads: CATSDGGYSTDTQYF. For the CDR3, the DNA is TGTGCCACCAGTGATGGGGGTTATAGCACAGATACGCAGTATTTT.

The chain combines TRBV24-1 with TRBJ2-7; D might be TRBD2 (5 bases). The germline V gene has CDR1 KGHDR and CDR2 SFDVKD. The ends were cut back, 2 bases at V and 3 bases at J, with 13 bases in the middle. The CDR3 spans 15 residues. CDR3 sequence: CATSDSVMGSYEQYF. CDR3 DNA: TGTGCCACCAGTGATTCAGTTATGGGGAGCTACGAGCAGTACTTC.

The chain has TRBV19 and TRBJ2-3, with D perhaps TRBD1 or TRBD2 (5 bases each). The CDR3 has 18 residues. From germline, CDR1 is LNHDA and CDR2 SQIVND (reference sequence). V lost 8 bases and J 0 bases, leaving 24 bases between the germline ends. CDR3 DNA: TGTGCCAGTGGGGATAGTGGGACCAACGGGATTAGCACAGATACGCAGTATTTT. This encodes CASGDSGTNGISTDTQYF. The entire variable domain, with the rest obtained from reference TRBV19 and TRBJ2-3, is as follows: DGGITQSPKYLFRKEGQNVTLSCEQNLNHDAMYWYRQDPGQGLRLIYYSQIVNDFQKGDIAEGYSVSREKKESFPLTVTSAQKNPTAFYLCASGDSGTNGISTDTQYFGPGTRLTVL.

This sequence joins TRBV7-2 and TRBJ2-1; D unresolved. Between the trimmed V and J ends, which lost 2 bases and 7 bases, there was a span of 9 bases. Per the germline V gene, CDR1 is SGHTA and CDR2 is FQGNSA. This CDR3 comprises 13 residues. This chain's CDR3 is CASSLLLVNEQFF. As DNA, the CDR3 is TGTGCCAGCAGCTTATTATTGGTGAATGAGCAGTTCTTC.

V gene TRBV20-1 combines with J gene TRBJ2-7; 7 bases fit TRBD2. V trimming: 3 bases; J trimming: 2 bases; junction bases outside the gene matches: 7. Germline V gene lookup returns CDR1 DFQATT and CDR2 SNEGSKA (reference sequence). This CDR3 spans 14 amino acids. The CDR3 nucleotides read TGCAGTGCTAGGGGAGGGAGGGAGCCCTACGAGCAGTACTTC. It yields the protein CSARGGREPYEQYF.

This clonotype was detected a few times. J is TRBJ1-1 and V is TRBV20-1; no clear D. V dropped 1 base and J dropped 1 base, with 10 bases sitting between them. Germline values: CDR1 DFQATT, CDR2 SNEGSKA (reference sequence). The CDR3 has 14 residues. The CDR3 bases are TGCAGTGCTAGAGGAGTCGTGTGGAACACTGAAGCTTTCTTT. Its translation is CSARGVVWNTEAFF.

This clonotype was counted ten times or more. V is TRBV12-3 or TRBV12-4 and J is TRBJ1-1, with no clear D. Deletions cut 1 base from V and 2 bases from J, with 11 bases between. The CDR3 is made up of 15 amino acids. The CDR3 loop reads CASSLDGSYNTEAFF. The CDR3 nucleotides are TGTGCCAGCAGTTTAGATGGCAGTTATAACACTGAAGCTTTCTTT.

This sequence joins TRBV30 and TRBJ2-1; TRBD2 aligns across 10 bases. V was pared by 4 bases and J by 15 bases, with 15 bases of the junction left unmatched. Germline V gene lookup returns CDR1 GTSNPN and CDR2 SVGIG (reference sequence). The CDR3 extends over 14 amino acids. The CDR3, as DNA: TGTGCCTGGATCCCGGGTAGCGGGGGGACTCCCGGGTTCTTC. This sequence encodes CAWIPGSGGTPGFF.

V usage is TRBV4-1 and J usage is TRBJ2-5; TRBD1 aligns across 10 bases. The CDR3 runs to 15 residues. Germline CDR1 and CDR2: MGHRA and YSYEKL. V was clipped by 4 bases and J by 9 bases; unmatched bases: 11. Here the CDR3 reads CASSRGQGEMKAQYF. CDR3 DNA sequence: TGCGCCAGCAGCCGAGGACAGGGGGAGATGAAGGCCCAGTACTTC.

This clonotype has only a few counts. This chain uses TRBV3-1 with TRBJ2-1, with 9 bases matching TRBD2. The CDR3 has 14 amino acids. The germline gives CDR1 LGHDT, CDR2 YNNKEL (reference sequence). J lost 9 bases, V lost 1 base, and 4 bases had no gene match. This chain's CDR3 is CASSQGRGGVEQFF. Here the CDR3 DNA reads TGTGCCAGCAGCCAAGGGCGGGGGGGCGTTGAGCAGTTCTTC.

This clonotype was counted only a few times. This chain links TRBV7-9 with TRBJ2-1; 9 bases fit TRBD1. The CDR3 extends over 14 amino acids. Trimming removed 4 bases from V and 4 bases from J; junction bases left unmatched: 2. Per germline, CDR1 SEHNR and CDR2 FQNEAQ (reference sequence). The DNA for the CDR3 is TGTGCCAGCAGCTCGACAGGGGGTTACAATGAGCAGTTCTTC. Its protein product is CASSSTGGYNEQFF. Variable domain in full (rest from reference TRBV7-9 and TRBJ2-1): DTGVSQNPRHKITKRGQNVTFRCDPISEHNRLYWYRQTLGQGPEFLTYFQNEAQLEKSRLLSDRFSAERPKGSFSTLEIQRTEQGDSAMYLCASSSTGGYNEQFFGPGTRLTVL.

The chain uses TRBV9 and TRBJ1-2; D is undetermined. The CDR3 extends over 15 amino acids. V was trimmed by 4 bases and J by 3 bases, leaving 16 bases between them. CDR1 is SGDLS and CDR2 is YYNGEE in the germline V gene. The CDR3 sequence: CASSPRSGPDYGYTF. The DNA for the CDR3 is TGTGCCAGCAGCCCCCGATCCGGCCCCGACTATGGCTACACCTTC. The variable domain in full, with the rest retrieved from reference TRBV9 and TRBJ1-2, is DSGVTQTPKHLITATGQRVTLRCSPRSGDLSVYWYQQSLDQGLQFLIQYYNGEERAKGNILERFSAQQFPDLHSELNLSSLELGDSALYFCASSPRSGPDYGYTFGSGTRLTVV.

The J gene is TRBJ2-7, the V gene TRBV6-5; no clear D. The CDR3 runs 13 residues. CDR1 MNHEY and CDR2 SVGAGI come from the germline V gene. The CDR3, as DNA: TGTGCAGTGAGGAACAGCCTAAATTACGAGCAGTACTTC. As protein: CAVRNSLNYEQYF.

This clonotype was seen a single time. A read error may produce the germline difference seen at one junction end. Here the CDR3 reads CASSGVTYSEQFF. In nucleotides, the CDR3 is TGTGCCAGCTCGGGGGTGACCTACAGTGAGCAGTTCTTC. The chain employs TRBV18 and TRBJ2-1; possibly TRBD1 or TRBD2 for D (5 bases each). The CDR3 length is 13 residues. The germline gives CDR1 KGHSH, CDR2 LQKENI. The variable domain in full, with the rest retrieved from reference TRBV18 and TRBJ2-1, is NAGVMQNPRHLVRRRGQEARLRCSPMKGHSHVYWYRQLPEEGLKFMVYLQKENIIDESGMPKERFSAEFPKEGPSILRIQQVVRGDSAAYFCASSGVTYSEQFFGPGTRLTVL.

This chain joins TRBV7-9 and TRBJ1-3, with 8 bases matching TRBD1. Germline loops: CDR1 SEHNR, CDR2 FQNEAQ (reference sequence). V was pared by 5 bases and J by 5 bases, with 8 bases of the junction left unmatched. The CDR3 runs 15 residues. The CDR3 bases are TGTGCCAGCAGCAATCGACAGGGGTATAGAAACACCATATATTTT. Protein sequence: CASSNRQGYRNTIYF.

J is TRBJ2-7 and V is TRBV19; D is undetermined. The CDR3 runs 13 residues. V was clipped by 3 bases and J by 2 bases, with 8 bases between them. Germline CDR1 reads LNHDA; CDR2 reads SQIVND (reference sequence). The CDR3 bases are TGTGCCAGTAGTATCCATCGGACCTACGAGCAGTACTTC. Protein: CASSIHRTYEQYF.

This clonotype was detected a few times. The V and J genes are TRBV20-1 and TRBJ2-7, with TRBD1 matching 8 bases. The J segment lost 5 bases and the V segment lost 1 base, leaving 4 bases of the junction unmatched. The CDR3 covers 13 residues. Germline V CDR1 and CDR2: DFQATT, SNEGSKA (reference sequence). CDR3 amino acids: CSARGRGLNEQYF. In DNA form, the CDR3 reads TGCAGTGCTAGAGGCAGGGGGCTGAACGAGCAGTACTTC.